This T cell receptor (beta chain) was identified during a study of blood T cell repertoires in COVID-19. Libraries were prepared by immunoSEQ multiplex PCR; TCRdb keeps only in-frame clonotypes and omits some of them. The table lists more than 200,000 clones, more than 75% of them singletons. CDR3 length: 15 amino acids. Trimming took 0 bases from V and 4 from J; bases not matched to a gene: 4. From germline, CDR1 is MNHNY and CDR2 SVGAGI (reference sequence). Sequencing input: peripheral blood. This receptor was obtained from a man aged 50 to 60 with acute or convalescent COVID-19. This sequence joins TRBV6-6 and TRBJ1-2; 8 nucleotides line up with TRBD1. CDR3 bases: TGTGCCAGCAGTTACTCGTCGGACAGGGCCTATGGCTACACCTTC. Translated, it gives CASSYSSDRAYGYTF.